This T cell receptor beta chain comes out of a study of shared T cell receptors in the human thymus. TCRdb's table, derived via immunoSEQ multiplex PCR, lists solely in-frame clones and lacks some. The sample comprises just under 550,000 clones, more than 75% of which are singletons, and more than 0.01% rests with the top ten. Germline trimming cut 8 bases from V and 6 bases from J; bases unmatched to any gene: 6. This CDR3 has 15 residues. The germline V gene has CDR1 SNHLY and CDR2 FYNNEI. These data were also reused for a study on human thymus T cells. That study reports: Resections that were taken during corrective heart surgery supplied the thymus tissue. Thymic and blood repertoires seemed to favor certain V and J genes.

The sequencing sample was made of thymocytes. The chain employs TRBV2 and TRBJ2-1; 14 nucleotides line up with TRBD2. The receptor was derived from a boy under two years old with a congenital heart defect. In DNA form, the CDR3 reads TGTGCCAGCGGCAGGACTAGCGGGAGGAGCAATGAGCAGTTCTTC. Its translation: CASGRTSGRSNEQFF.